The 20 T cell receptor beta chains in this list originate from one sample, sequenced in a study of graft-versus-host responses after intestinal transplantation. TCRdb's table, derived via immunoSEQ multiplex PCR, lists solely in-frame clones and lacks some. Found here are 8,800 or so clones, 25% to 35% of them singletons; the top ten hold around 5.7%. Sample: alloreactive CD4+ T cells from a mixed lymphocyte reaction culture, taken before intestinal transplant. Stated subset: CFSE-low proliferating T cells sorted from roughly 6-day pre-transplant mixed lymphocyte reaction (GvH or HvG direction). The source is a human patient who received an intestinal transplant.

The chain is built from TRBV10-2 and TRBJ1-1, with D perhaps matching TRBD1 (5 bases). The germline V and J ends were trimmed by 0 bases and 0 bases, with 14 bases remaining between them. Germline lookup yields CDR1 WSHSY and CDR2 SAAADI. This CDR3 has 17 residues. The chain's CDR3 is CASSESQGLGMNTEAFF. The CDR3 coding sequence is TGCGCCAGCAGTGAGTCGCAGGGATTGGGGATGAACACTGAAGCTTTCTTT.

This clone has just a few counts. The V and J genes are TRBV28 and TRBJ2-3; possibly TRBD2 for D (5 bases). Per germline, CDR1 MDHEN and CDR2 SYDVKM. The CDR3 is 17 amino acids. The V gene lost 2 bases and the J gene lost 2 bases, with 17 bases spanning the gap. The CDR3 sequence: CASSLGRVRTYTDTQYF. CDR3 nucleotides: TGTGCCAGCAGTTTAGGCCGAGTTAGGACTTACACAGATACGCAGTATTTT.

This clone was seen only a few times. The chain carries TRBV6-5 and TRBJ2-7; tentative D call: TRBD1 (6 bases). This CDR3 region has 14 residues. Deletions cut 4 bases from V and 0 bases from J, with 10 bases between. CDR1 and CDR2 from the germline V gene are MNHEY and SVGAGI. CDR3 loop: CASSWAGVSYEQYF. Here the CDR3 DNA reads TGTGCCAGCAGTTGGGCAGGGGTCTCCTACGAGCAGTACTTC.

The chain uses TRBV7-8 and TRBJ2-1, with no clear D. Germline V gene lookup returns CDR1 SGHVS and CDR2 FQNEAQ. This CDR3 contains 13 residues. Trimming left V 1 base short and J 11 bases short, with 12 bases between. For the CDR3, the DNA is TGTGCCAGCAGCTTAGGACGTGGCAGGAAGCAGTTCTTC. It codes for CASSLGRGRKQFF. Combining the CDR3 with reference TRBV7-8 and TRBJ2-1 gives the whole variable domain GAGVSQSPRYKVAKRGQDVALRCDPISGHVSLFWYQQALGQGPEFLTYFQNEAQLDKSGLPSDRFFAERPEGSVSTLKIQRTQQEDSAVYLCASSLGRGRKQFFGPGTRLTVL.

The chain carries TRBV28 and TRBJ2-2; TRBD1 matches 8 bases. Unmatched junction bases numbered 8, after V lost 6 bases and J lost 5 bases. There are 15 residues in the CDR3. Germline V gives CDR1 MDHEN, CDR2 SYDVKM. In nucleotides, the CDR3 is TGTGCCAGCAGCCCAGGGGGCGCGGGAACCGGGGAGCTGTTTTTT. Translating it yields CASSPGGAGTGELFF.

J is TRBJ2-3 and V is TRBV30, with 10 positions matching TRBD1. The CDR3 loop spans 15 amino acids. CDR1 GTSNPN and CDR2 SVGIG come from the germline V gene (reference sequence). The V segment lost 2 bases and the J segment 6 bases; nucleotides outside the gene matches: 8. The DNA for the CDR3 is TGTGCCTGGAGTTACTCGAGACAGGGGGCGGATACGCAGTATTTT. This codes for CAWSYSRQGADTQYF.

The chain's CDR3 is CASGKQVPNRVEQFF. The CDR3 DNA reads TGTGCCAGCGGAAAACAGGTCCCCAACCGGGTTGAGCAGTTCTTC. The chain is built from TRBV6-6 and TRBJ2-1, with D perhaps TRBD1 (5 bases). Trimming removed 8 bases at V and 9 bases at J, with 23 bases between. The CDR3 covers 15 residues. The germline CDR1 and CDR2 sequences are MNHNY and SVGAGI (reference sequence).

The chain joins TRBV5-1 to TRBJ1-2, with TRBD1 as a possible D gene (5 bases). Germline V gene sequence: CDR1 SGHRS, CDR2 YFSETQ. This CDR3 region has 15 residues. V was cut by 4 bases and J by 0 bases, with 13 bases left in between. The CDR3 reads CASSPGLGANYGYTF. The DNA of the CDR3 is TGCGCCAGCAGCCCCGGGCTAGGGGCTAACTATGGCTACACCTTC. Together with reference TRBV5-1 and TRBJ1-2, the CDR3 gives the full variable domain: KAGVTQTPRYLIKTRGQQVTLSCSPISGHRSVSWYQQTPGQGLQFLFEYFSETQRNKGNFPGRFSGRQFSNSRSEMNVSTLELGDSALYLCASSPGLGANYGYTFGSGTRLTVV.

The chain recombines TRBV29-1 with TRBJ2-5; 7 bases match TRBD2. The CDR3 length is 14 residues. Germline lookup yields CDR1 SQVTM and CDR2 ANQGSEA. The V gene end was trimmed by 5 bases and the J gene end by 4 bases; junction bases not matched to a gene: 10. This CDR3 reads CSVSAGSGGETQYF. The CDR3 coding sequence is TGCAGCGTTTCCGCGGGGTCGGGGGGAGAGACCCAGTACTTC.

Judged by abundance, this clone is medium-sized (0.01 to 0.1%). The V call is TRBV19, the J call TRBJ2-7; 7 positions match TRBD1. The CDR3 totals 14 residues. V was pared by 6 bases and J by 0 bases, with 5 bases of the junction left unmatched. Per the germline V gene, CDR1 is LNHDA and CDR2 is SQIVND (reference sequence). CDR3 amino acids: CASSVRDSSYEQYF. In nucleotides, the CDR3 is TGTGCCAGTAGCGTCCGGGACAGCTCCTACGAGCAGTACTTC. Full variable domain (remainder filled in from reference TRBV19 and TRBJ2-7): DGGITQSPKYLFRKEGQNVTLSCEQNLNHDAMYWYRQDPGQGLRLIYYSQIVNDFQKGDIAEGYSVSREKKESFPLTVTSAQKNPTAFYLCASSVRDSSYEQYFGPGTRLTVT.

The chain uses TRBV9 and TRBJ1-3; the D is unclear. Germline V lookup: CDR1 SGDLS, CDR2 YYNGEE. The ends were cut back, 4 bases at V and 0 bases at J, with 14 bases in the middle. The CDR3 has 16 amino acids. The CDR3 loop is CASSHPRGSSGNTIYF. The CDR3 DNA sequence: TGTGCCAGCAGCCACCCGCGAGGGAGCTCTGGAAACACCATATATTTT.

This rearrangement joins TRBV6-5 to TRBJ2-1; a possible D gene is TRBD2 (5 bases). Germline lookup yields CDR1 MNHEY and CDR2 SVGAGI. Trimming took off 8 bases at V and 6 bases at J, with 11 bases between the two ends. This CDR3 is 12 amino acids long. The CDR3, as DNA: TGTGCCAGCGGCAGTCGGGGCAATGAGCAGTTCTTC. Amino acid sequence: CASGSRGNEQFF.

This clone is labeled as medium-sized (0.01 to 0.1%). This chain joins TRBV5-1 and TRBJ2-3; 7 nucleotides match TRBD1. This CDR3 has 16 residues. Trimming removed 0 bases from V and 0 bases from J; junction bases left unmatched: 4. Per germline, CDR1 SGHRS and CDR2 YFSETQ. CDR3 DNA sequence: TGCGCCAGCAGCTTGGGTGGGACAGCTAGCACAGATACGCAGTATTTT. It yields the protein CASSLGGTASTDTQYF.

J is TRBJ2-5 and V is TRBV28; tentatively, D is TRBD2 (5 bases). This CDR3 has 18 residues. From germline, CDR1 is MDHEN and CDR2 SYDVKM. V was shortened by 3 bases and J by 0 bases, with 20 bases between the two germline ends. The CDR3 region is CASSFKRRTLLYQETQYF. CDR3 sequence (DNA): TGTGCCAGCAGTTTCAAGCGGCGGACCCTATTATACCAAGAGACCCAGTACTTC.

This clone was picked up one time. One end of the junction varies from germline; a read error may be responsible. The V call is TRBV7-7, the J call TRBJ1-2; D unclear. The CDR3 consists of 14 residues. From germline, CDR1 is SSHAT and CDR2 FNYEAQ (reference sequence). CDR3 residues: CASSPLEGVNGYTF. The CDR3 nucleotides are TGTGCTAGCAGCCCCCTTGAAGGAGTGAATGGCTACACCTTC.

By sample fraction, this clone is medium-sized. The J gene is TRBJ2-6, the V gene TRBV18, with 7 bases fitting TRBD1. V lost 1 base and J lost 1; bases outside the gene matches: 1. In germline, CDR1 is KGHSH, CDR2 LQKENI. This CDR3 contains 16 residues. For the CDR3, the DNA is TGTGCCAGCTCACCACAGGGGGCTTCTGGGGCCAACGTCCTGACTTTC. As protein: CASSPQGASGANVLTF.

This clone is medium-sized (0.01 to 0.1%) within its sample. The rearrangement uses TRBV7-8 and TRBJ2-3; a possible D gene is TRBD1 (6 bases). The CDR3 is 13 amino acids. Trimming took off 5 bases at V and 6 bases at J, with 12 bases between the two ends. Germline V gene sequence: CDR1 SGHVS, CDR2 FQNEAQ. Here the CDR3 reads CASSPRTDDTQYF. CDR3 nucleotides: TGTGCCAGCAGCCCTCGGACAGACGATACGCAGTATTTT. Together with reference TRBV7-8 and TRBJ2-3, the CDR3 gives the full variable domain: GAGVSQSPRYKVAKRGQDVALRCDPISGHVSLFWYQQALGQGPEFLTYFQNEAQLDKSGLPSDRFFAERPEGSVSTLKIQRTQQEDSAVYLCASSPRTDDTQYFGPGTRLTVL.

The chain links TRBV4-2 to TRBJ1-5; possibly TRBD1 for D (5 bases). Trimming left V 4 bases short and J 4 bases short, with 14 bases between. CDR1 is LGHNA, CDR2 YNFKEQ, per germline. The CDR3 consists of 15 residues. This chain's CDR3 is CASSPRESFNQPQHF. The DNA of the CDR3 is TGTGCCAGCAGCCCCAGGGAATCCTTTAATCAGCCCCAGCATTTT.

By sample share, this clone is medium-sized. The chain has TRBV2 and TRBJ1-5; D is uncertain. CDR3 length equals 14 residues. The germline V gene has CDR1 SNHLY and CDR2 FYNNEI. The ends were cut back, 2 bases at V and 7 bases at J, with 12 bases in the middle. CDR3 nucleotides: TGTGCCAGCAGTGAAAACGGAGTCAGACAGCCCCAGCATTTT. Amino acid sequence: CASSENGVRQPQHF. Full variable domain (rest looked up from reference TRBV2 and TRBJ1-5): EPEVTQTPSHQVTQMGQEVILRCVPISNHLYFYWYRQILGQKVEFLVSFYNNEISEKSEIFDDQFSVERPDGSNFTLKIRSTKLEDSAMYFCASSENGVRQPQHFGDGTRLSIL.

Only a few counts were recorded for this clone. V usage is TRBV2 and J usage is TRBJ2-7, with TRBD1 matching over 7 bases. J gave up 5 bases and V 8 bases, and 9 bases lay outside the gene matches. This CDR3 spans 13 amino acids. CDR1 and CDR2 (germline): SNHLY, FYNNEI. The CDR3 sequence is CASRNYRGDEQYF. The CDR3 DNA reads TGTGCCAGCCGAAATTACAGGGGCGACGAGCAGTACTTC.